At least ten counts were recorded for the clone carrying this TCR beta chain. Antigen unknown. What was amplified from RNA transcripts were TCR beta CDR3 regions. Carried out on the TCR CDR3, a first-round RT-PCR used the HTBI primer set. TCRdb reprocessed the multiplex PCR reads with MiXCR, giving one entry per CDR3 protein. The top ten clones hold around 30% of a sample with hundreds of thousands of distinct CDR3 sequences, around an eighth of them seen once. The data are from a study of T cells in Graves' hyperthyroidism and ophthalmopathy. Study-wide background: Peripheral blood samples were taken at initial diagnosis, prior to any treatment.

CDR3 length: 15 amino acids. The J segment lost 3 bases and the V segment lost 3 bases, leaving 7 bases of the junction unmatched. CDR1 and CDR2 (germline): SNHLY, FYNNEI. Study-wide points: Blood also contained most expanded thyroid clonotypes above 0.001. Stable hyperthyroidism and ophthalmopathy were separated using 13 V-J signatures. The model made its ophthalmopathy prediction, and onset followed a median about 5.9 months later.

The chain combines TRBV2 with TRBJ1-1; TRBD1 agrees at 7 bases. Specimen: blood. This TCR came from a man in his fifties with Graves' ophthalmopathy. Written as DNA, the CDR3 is TGTGCCAGCAGTGAGTCCGGGACAGAGTACACTGAAGCTTTCTTT. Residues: CASSESGTEYTEAFF.